The 19 T cell receptor beta chains listed next were all sequenced from one sample in a study of blood T cells in healthy people across ages. The authors ran a second PCR of roughly 6 to 12 cycles using a sample-barcoded 5' primer and a J-beta primer mix. TCRdb called the 5' RACE reads again in MiXCR, with one record for every CDR3 protein. The table has about 1 million distinct CDR3 sequences, more than 40% seen once. Sequencing was done on a sample of blood. These receptor sequences come from a woman aged 55 to 70 in good health.

With regard to this clonotype: A read error may produce the germline difference seen at one junction end. This sequence joins TRBV6-5 and TRBJ1-1; the D is unclear. CDR3 size: 14 residues. Germline CDR1 MNHEY, CDR2 SVGAGI. The CDR3 DNA reads TGTGCCAGCAGTCGGGTTCGGGCGAACACTGAAGTTTTCTTT. This gives the protein CASSRVRANTEVFF.

A few counts support this clonotype. The chain couples TRBV6-6 to TRBJ2-5; D gene unclear. Germline lookup yields CDR1 MNHNY and CDR2 SVGAGI (reference sequence). V lost 4 bases to trimming and J lost 0 bases, with 6 bases between them. The CDR3 is made up of 13 amino acids. The CDR3 is CASSWSNQETQYF. The CDR3 DNA sequence: TGTGCCAGCAGTTGGTCTAACCAAGAGACCCAGTACTTC.

The table lists this clonotype with a few counts. This chain links TRBV12-3 or TRBV12-4 with TRBJ2-7, with no clear D. V shed 3 bases and J shed 2 bases, with 11 bases lying between them. There are 14 residues in the CDR3. CDR3 DNA sequence: TGTGCCAGCAGTTTCTATCCCCCCCCCTACGAGCAGTACTTC. This sequence encodes CASSFYPPPYEQYF.

In its sample, this clonotype was seen once. The V gene is TRBV5-5, the J gene TRBJ2-7; possible D gene TRBD2, 5 bases. This CDR3 region has 15 residues. Deletions cut 4 bases from V and 2 bases from J, with 16 bases between. Per the germline V gene, CDR1 is SGHKS and CDR2 is YYEKEE (reference sequence). CDR3 DNA: TGTGCCAGCAGCGATGGTAGAGGGATCACCTACGAGCAGTACTTC. This sequence encodes CASSDGRGITYEQYF. Full variable domain (outside the CDR3, taken from reference TRBV5-5 and TRBJ2-7): DAGVTQSPTHLIKTRGQQVTLRCSPISGHKSVSWYQQVLGQGPQFIFQYYEKEERGRGNFPDRFSARQFPNYSSELNVNALLLGDSALYLCASSDGRGITYEQYFGPGTRLTVT.

The J gene is TRBJ2-7, the V gene TRBV7-6, with 11 bases aligning to TRBD2. Trimming cost V 1 base and J 3 bases; bases outside gene matches: 5. The V gene's germline CDR1 is SGHVS and CDR2 FNYEAQ. This CDR3 is 16 amino acids long. CDR3 amino acids: CASSLGTSGQYYEQYF. The CDR3 DNA sequence: TGTGCCAGCAGCTTAGGGACTAGCGGGCAATACTACGAGCAGTACTTC.

The V gene is TRBV5-6, the J gene TRBJ2-1, with D uncertain. This CDR3 contains 13 residues. In germline, CDR1 is SGHDT, CDR2 YYEEEE. Trimming took 5 bases from V and 6 from J, leaving 12 bases between them. CDR3 bases: TGTGCCAGCAGTCGGATCGCCAGCAATGAGCAGTTCTTC. It specifies CASSRIASNEQFF.

This clonotype came up a few times. This chain uses TRBV20-1 with TRBJ2-5, with 9 nucleotides matching TRBD1. This CDR3 spans 15 amino acids. V shed 6 bases and J 4 bases; nucleotides not matched to a gene: 12. Looked up from germline, CDR1 is DFQATT and CDR2 is SNEGSKA (reference sequence). The chain's CDR3 is CSASTGTGWAETQYF. In DNA, the CDR3 is TGCAGTGCCTCAACCGGGACAGGGTGGGCAGAGACCCAGTACTTC.

This clonotype was picked up a small number of times. The chain is built from TRBV20-1 and TRBJ2-3; D gene ambiguous. CDR1 is DFQATT and CDR2 is SNEGSKA in the germline V gene (reference sequence). V shed 3 bases and J shed 0 bases, with 10 bases lying between them. This CDR3 is built from 14 residues. The chain's CDR3 is CSASRGISTDTQYF. CDR3 nucleotides: TGCAGTGCTAGCCGTGGGATTAGCACAGATACGCAGTATTTT.

A few counts support this clonotype. The chain employs TRBV15 and TRBJ2-4, with 8 bases that match TRBD2. V dropped 3 bases and J dropped 3; count of bases not matched to a gene: 7. This CDR3 comprises 16 residues. CDR1 LNHNV and CDR2 YYDKDF come from the germline V gene (reference sequence). This CDR3 is CATSSVQREFKNIQYF. The CDR3 DNA sequence: TGTGCCACCAGCAGTGTCCAGCGGGAGTTCAAAAACATTCAGTACTTC.

J is TRBJ1-5 and V is TRBV20-1; D gene uncertain. Germline CDR1 DFQATT, CDR2 SNEGSKA (reference sequence). V shed 3 bases and J shed 4 bases, with 13 bases lying between them. CDR3 size: 14 residues. The CDR3 DNA follows: TGCAGTGCTAGCAGAAGGGCCTTGAATCAGCCCCAGCATTTT. Its protein is CSASRRALNQPQHF.

This rearrangement joins TRBV20-1 to TRBJ2-5, with D unresolved. The DNA end favors TRBJ2-7, so the J call may be wrong. CDR3 length: 12 residues. CDR1 and CDR2 (germline): DFQATT, SNEGSKA (reference sequence). CDR3 in DNA: TGCAGTGCTAGAGATCTTATAAACGAGCAGTACTTC. Amino acid sequence: CSARDLINEQYF.

The chain employs TRBV9 and TRBJ1-6; D perhaps matches TRBD1 (5 bases). V dropped 3 bases and J dropped 15 bases, with 10 bases sitting between them. Germline CDR1 SGDLS, CDR2 YYNGEE. This CDR3 has 11 amino acids. CDR3 protein: CASSGKGDLHF. The CDR3 bases are TGTGCCAGCAGCGGAAAAGGGGACCTCCACTTT.

The rearrangement uses TRBV5-1 and TRBJ2-7; TRBD2 is a possible D gene (5 bases). This CDR3 has 14 residues. Trimming stripped 4 bases from V and 2 bases from J, with 13 bases between. The germline gives CDR1 SGHRS, CDR2 YFSETQ. This CDR3 reads CASSRGSTTYEQYF. The CDR3 DNA sequence: TGCGCCAGCAGCCGGGGTTCTACGACCTACGAGCAGTACTTC.

J is TRBJ2-7 and V is TRBV27; D is uncertain. Trimming stripped 2 bases from V and 2 bases from J, with 10 bases between. Germline V gene data show CDR1 as MNHEY and CDR2 as SMNVEV (reference sequence). The CDR3 is 14 residues long. Here the CDR3 reads CASSLGVAPYEQYF. The CDR3 region has the DNA TGTGCCAGCAGTTTAGGAGTCGCTCCCTACGAGCAGTACTTC.

The J gene is TRBJ2-5, the V gene TRBV7-6; a possible D gene is TRBD2 (5 bases). V lost 1 base and J 11 bases, leaving 23 bases between the germline ends. This CDR3 contains 16 residues. From germline, CDR1 is SGHVS and CDR2 FNYEAQ. CDR3 DNA sequence: TGTGCCAGCAGCTTAGATGTAGGGATGGCGGGCAATGAGCAGTACTTC. Protein sequence: CASSLDVGMAGNEQYF.

The CDR3 loop is CASSRAGTSDEQYF. The CDR3 DNA follows: TGTGCCAGCAGTCGAGCCGGGACTAGCGACGAGCAGTACTTC. This chain uses TRBV27 with TRBJ2-7; 10 bases line up with TRBD2. This CDR3 spans 14 amino acids. Germline lookup yields CDR1 MNHEY and CDR2 SMNVEV (reference sequence). With 5 bases clipped from V and 5 bases from J, the junction kept 6 bases outside the gene matches.

This clonotype came up a few times. The V and J genes are TRBV6-6 and TRBJ2-6, with 7 bases aligning to TRBD2. CDR1 and CDR2 from the germline V gene are MNHNY and SVGAGI (reference sequence). This CDR3 has 17 residues. The junction had 9 bases not matched to a gene; V was cut back by 7 bases and J by 0 bases. CDR3 sequence (DNA): TGTGCCAGCACCCTCACGGGACTAAACTCTGGGGCCAACGTCCTGACTTTC. Amino acids: CASTLTGLNSGANVLTF.

This chain links TRBV6-1 with TRBJ1-6; D remains ambiguous. The CDR3 has 13 amino acids. CDR1 and CDR2 (germline): MNHNS, SASEGT. This chain's CDR3 is CATCGLTNSPLHF. The CDR3 nucleotides are TGTGCTACCTGTGGGTTGACTAATTCACCCCTCCACTTT.

The CDR3 nucleotides are TGTGCCAGCGGATTGGGGAGCGGGAGGGCCAGGAATGAGCAGTTCTTC. This codes for CASGLGSGRARNEQFF. The chain carries TRBV28 and TRBJ2-1; 10 positions match TRBD2. This CDR3 contains 16 residues. The germline gives CDR1 MDHEN, CDR2 SYDVKM. V was clipped by 8 bases and J by 7 bases; unmatched bases: 14.